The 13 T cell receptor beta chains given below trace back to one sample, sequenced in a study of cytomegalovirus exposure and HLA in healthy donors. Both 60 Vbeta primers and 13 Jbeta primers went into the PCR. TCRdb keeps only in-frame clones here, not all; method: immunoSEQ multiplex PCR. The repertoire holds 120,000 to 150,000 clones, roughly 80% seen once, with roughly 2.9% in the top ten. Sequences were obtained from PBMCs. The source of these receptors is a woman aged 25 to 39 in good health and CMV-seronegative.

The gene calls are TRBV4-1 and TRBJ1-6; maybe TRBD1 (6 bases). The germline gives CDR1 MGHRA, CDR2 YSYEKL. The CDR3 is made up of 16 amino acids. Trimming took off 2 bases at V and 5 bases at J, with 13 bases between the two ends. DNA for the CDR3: TGCGCCAGCAGCCAATGGACCGGGACACATAATTCACCCCTCCACTTT. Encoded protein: CASSQWTGTHNSPLHF.

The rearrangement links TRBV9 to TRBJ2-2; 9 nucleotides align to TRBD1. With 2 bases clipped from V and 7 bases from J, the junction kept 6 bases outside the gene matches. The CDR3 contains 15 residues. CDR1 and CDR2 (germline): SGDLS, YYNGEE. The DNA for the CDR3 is TGTGCCAGCAGCGTTGGGACAGGGTGGGGCGGGGAGCTGTTTTTT. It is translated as CASSVGTGWGGELFF. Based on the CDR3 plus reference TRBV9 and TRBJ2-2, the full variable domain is DSGVTQTPKHLITATGQRVTLRCSPRSGDLSVYWYQQSLDQGLQFLIQYYNGEERAKGNILERFSAQQFPDLHSELNLSSLELGDSALYFCASSVGTGWGGELFFGEGSRLTVL.

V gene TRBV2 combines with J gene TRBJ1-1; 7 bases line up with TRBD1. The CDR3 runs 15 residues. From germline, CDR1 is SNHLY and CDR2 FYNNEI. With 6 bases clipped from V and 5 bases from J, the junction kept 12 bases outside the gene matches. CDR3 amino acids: CASRERQGRWTEAFF. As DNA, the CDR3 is TGTGCCAGCAGGGAAAGACAGGGTCGGTGGACTGAAGCTTTCTTT. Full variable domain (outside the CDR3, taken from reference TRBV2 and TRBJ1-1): EPEVTQTPSHQVTQMGQEVILRCVPISNHLYFYWYRQILGQKVEFLVSFYNNEISEKSEIFDDQFSVERPDGSNFTLKIRSTKLEDSAMYFCASRERQGRWTEAFFGQGTRLTVV.

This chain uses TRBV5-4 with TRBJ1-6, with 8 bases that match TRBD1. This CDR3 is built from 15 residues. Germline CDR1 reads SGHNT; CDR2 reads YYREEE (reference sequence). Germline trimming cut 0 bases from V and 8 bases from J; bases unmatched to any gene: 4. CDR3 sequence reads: CASSLETGGDSPLHF. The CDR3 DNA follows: TGTGCCAGCAGCTTGGAAACAGGGGGGGATTCACCCCTCCACTTT.

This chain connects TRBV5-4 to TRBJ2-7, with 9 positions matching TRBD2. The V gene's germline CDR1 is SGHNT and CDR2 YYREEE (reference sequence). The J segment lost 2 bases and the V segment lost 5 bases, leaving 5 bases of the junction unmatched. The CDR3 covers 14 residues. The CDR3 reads CASSPGLATYEQYF. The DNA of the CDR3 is TGTGCCAGCAGTCCGGGACTAGCAACCTACGAGCAGTACTTC.

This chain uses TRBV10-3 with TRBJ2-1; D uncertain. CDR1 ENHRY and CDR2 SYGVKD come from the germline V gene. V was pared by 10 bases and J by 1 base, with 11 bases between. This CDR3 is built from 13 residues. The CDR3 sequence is CATTGGSYNEQFF. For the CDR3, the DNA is TGTGCCACCACGGGTGGGTCCTACAATGAGCAGTTCTTC.

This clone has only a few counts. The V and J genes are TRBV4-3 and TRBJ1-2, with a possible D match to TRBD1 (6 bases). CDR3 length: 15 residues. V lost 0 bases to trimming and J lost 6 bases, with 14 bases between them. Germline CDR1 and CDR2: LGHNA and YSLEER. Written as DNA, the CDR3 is TGCGCCAGCAGCCAAGATGGGGTAGGGGGTGATGGCTACACCTTC. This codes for CASSQDGVGGDGYTF.

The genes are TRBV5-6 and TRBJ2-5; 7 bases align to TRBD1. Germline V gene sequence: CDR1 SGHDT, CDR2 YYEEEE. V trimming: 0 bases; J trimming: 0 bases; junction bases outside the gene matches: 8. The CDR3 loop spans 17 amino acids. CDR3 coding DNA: TGTGCCAGCAGCTTGGAGTTCGGACAGGCGAACCAAGAGACCCAGTACTTC. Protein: CASSLEFGQANQETQYF.

The DNA of the CDR3 is TGTGCCAGCAGCAGTGACAGGGATCAAGAGACCCAGTACTTC. It encodes CASSSDRDQETQYF. V gene TRBV21-1 combines with J gene TRBJ2-5; the DNA was not used to check the table's D call, TRBD1. TRBV21-1 is reported as a pseudogene. The CDR3 extends over 14 amino acids.

The CDR3 is CAWSAIGTSGYNEQFF. CDR3 nucleotides: TGTGCCTGGAGCGCAATCGGGACTAGCGGCTACAATGAGCAGTTCTTC. The chain links TRBV30 to TRBJ2-1; 11 bases align to TRBD2. V was pared by 3 bases and J by 3 bases, with 7 bases of the junction left unmatched. Germline-derived CDR1 and CDR2 are GTSNPN and SVGIG (reference sequence). The CDR3 runs 16 residues.

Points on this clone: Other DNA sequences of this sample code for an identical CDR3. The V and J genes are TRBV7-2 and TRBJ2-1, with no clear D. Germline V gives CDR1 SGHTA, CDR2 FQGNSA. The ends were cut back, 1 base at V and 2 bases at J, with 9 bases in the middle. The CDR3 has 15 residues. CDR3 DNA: TGTGCCAGCAGCTTAGGACTTGGCCCCTACAATGAGCAGTTCTTC. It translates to CASSLGLGPYNEQFF.

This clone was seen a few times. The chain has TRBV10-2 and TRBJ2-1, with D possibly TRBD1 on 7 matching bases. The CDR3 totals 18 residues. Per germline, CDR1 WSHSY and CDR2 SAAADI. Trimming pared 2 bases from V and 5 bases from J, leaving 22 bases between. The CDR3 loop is CASSEAGRVGTEDNEQFF. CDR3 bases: TGCGCCAGCAGTGAGGCGGGGAGAGTCGGGACAGAAGACAATGAGCAGTTCTTC.

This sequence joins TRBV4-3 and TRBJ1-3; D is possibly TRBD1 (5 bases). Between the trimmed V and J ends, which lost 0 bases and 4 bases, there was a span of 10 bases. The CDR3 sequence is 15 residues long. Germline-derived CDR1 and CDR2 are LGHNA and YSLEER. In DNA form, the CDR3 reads TGCGCCAGCAGCCAAGATGCAGGGCTAGGAAACACCATATATTTT. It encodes CASSQDAGLGNTIYF.